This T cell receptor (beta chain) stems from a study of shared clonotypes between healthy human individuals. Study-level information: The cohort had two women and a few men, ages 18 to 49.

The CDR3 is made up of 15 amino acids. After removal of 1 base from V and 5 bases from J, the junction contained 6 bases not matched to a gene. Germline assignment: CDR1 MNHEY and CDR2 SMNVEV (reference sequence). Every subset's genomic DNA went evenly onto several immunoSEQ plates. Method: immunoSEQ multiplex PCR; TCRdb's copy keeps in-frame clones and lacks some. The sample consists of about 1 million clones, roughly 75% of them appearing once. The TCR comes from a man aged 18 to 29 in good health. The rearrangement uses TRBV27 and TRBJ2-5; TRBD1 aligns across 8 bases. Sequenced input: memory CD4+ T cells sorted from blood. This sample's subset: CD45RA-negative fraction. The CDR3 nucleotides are TGTGCCAGCAGTTTATTTCCGACAGGGGTTGAGACCCAGTACTTC. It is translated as CASSLFPTGVETQYF.